The entry that follows covers one TCR beta chain sequence. Its antigen is unidentified. This sample stems from a study of CD8+CD57+ T cells in acquired aplastic anemia. Across the whole study: 3 to 4 ug was the average amount of DNA from sorted CD4+ and CD8+ cells.

Genomic DNA, the template, was used for profiling of the TCR beta VDJ and CDR3. TCRdb ran MiXCR on the reads and lists one entry per CDR3 protein. The table includes a few hundred thousand distinct CDR3 sequences, around 60% detected once. Study-wide results and limits: Any difference that existed in CD8+ Simpson's diversity between patients and controls was not significant. A set of about 28 CD8+ CDR3 sequences was shared between patients and controls, and these sequences appeared highly expressed in patients.

J gave up 2 bases and V 8 bases, and 6 bases lay outside the gene matches. The CDR3 sequence is 15 residues long. Germline CDR1 is MRHNA and CDR2 is SNTAGT. Sequencing was carried out using sorted CD4+, CD8+, or CD8+CD57+ T cells (not recorded which) from PBMCs. This sequence was found in a human donor with severe aplastic anemia or a healthy control (not recorded which). The chain recombines TRBV6-4 with TRBJ2-2, with 9 bases matching TRBD1. CDR3 coding DNA: TGTGCCAGCCTCCGGGACAGGGTAAACACCGGGGAGCTGTTTTTT. This encodes CASLRDRVNTGELFF.